This section outlines one TCR beta chain sequence together with its context. The antigen remains undetermined. Using its own MiXCR run on the RT-PCR reads, TCRdb lists one record per CDR3 protein. The sample records roughly 500,000 distinct CDR3 sequences, about 15% being singletons. This sample is part of a study of response to subunit inactivated influenza vaccine. Overall study findings and caveats: Every seasonal influenza vaccination brings in few new T cells, the authors suggested.

V shed 6 bases and J shed 7 bases, with 12 bases lying between them. CDR1 and CDR2 from the germline V gene are ENHRY and SYGVKD. The CDR3 contains 13 residues. The receptor was derived from a man aged 50 to 75 who received an inactivated influenza vaccine. Sequencing was performed on CD4+ T cells sorted from PBMCs, taken around 25 months after vaccination. The gene calls are TRBV10-3 and TRBJ2-2; either TRBD1 or TRBD2 may fit D (6 bases each). The CDR3 protein is CAIREGDHGELFF. The CDR3 DNA follows: TGTGCCATCAGGGAGGGGGATCACGGGGAGCTGTTTTTT.